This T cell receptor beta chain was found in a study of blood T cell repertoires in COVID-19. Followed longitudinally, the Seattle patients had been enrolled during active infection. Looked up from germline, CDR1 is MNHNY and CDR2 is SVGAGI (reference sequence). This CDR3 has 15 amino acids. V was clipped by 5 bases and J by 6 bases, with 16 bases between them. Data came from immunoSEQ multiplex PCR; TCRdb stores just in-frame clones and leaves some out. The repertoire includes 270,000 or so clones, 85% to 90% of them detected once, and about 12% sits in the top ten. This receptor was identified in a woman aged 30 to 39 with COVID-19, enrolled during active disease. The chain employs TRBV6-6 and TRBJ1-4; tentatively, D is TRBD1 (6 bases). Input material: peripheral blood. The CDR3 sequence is CASSNPQGSDEKLFF. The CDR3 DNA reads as TGTGCCAGCAGTAACCCCCAGGGGAGCGATGAAAAACTGTTTTTT.